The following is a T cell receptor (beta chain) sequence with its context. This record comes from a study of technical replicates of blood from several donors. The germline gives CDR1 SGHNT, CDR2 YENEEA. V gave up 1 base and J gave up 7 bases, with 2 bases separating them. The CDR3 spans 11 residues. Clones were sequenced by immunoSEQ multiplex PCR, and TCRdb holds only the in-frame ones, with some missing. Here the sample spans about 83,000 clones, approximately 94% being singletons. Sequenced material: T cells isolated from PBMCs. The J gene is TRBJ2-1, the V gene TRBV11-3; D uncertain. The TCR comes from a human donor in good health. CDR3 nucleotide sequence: TGTGCCAGCAGCTTAGCGAATGAGCAGTTCTTC. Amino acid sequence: CASSLANEQFF.